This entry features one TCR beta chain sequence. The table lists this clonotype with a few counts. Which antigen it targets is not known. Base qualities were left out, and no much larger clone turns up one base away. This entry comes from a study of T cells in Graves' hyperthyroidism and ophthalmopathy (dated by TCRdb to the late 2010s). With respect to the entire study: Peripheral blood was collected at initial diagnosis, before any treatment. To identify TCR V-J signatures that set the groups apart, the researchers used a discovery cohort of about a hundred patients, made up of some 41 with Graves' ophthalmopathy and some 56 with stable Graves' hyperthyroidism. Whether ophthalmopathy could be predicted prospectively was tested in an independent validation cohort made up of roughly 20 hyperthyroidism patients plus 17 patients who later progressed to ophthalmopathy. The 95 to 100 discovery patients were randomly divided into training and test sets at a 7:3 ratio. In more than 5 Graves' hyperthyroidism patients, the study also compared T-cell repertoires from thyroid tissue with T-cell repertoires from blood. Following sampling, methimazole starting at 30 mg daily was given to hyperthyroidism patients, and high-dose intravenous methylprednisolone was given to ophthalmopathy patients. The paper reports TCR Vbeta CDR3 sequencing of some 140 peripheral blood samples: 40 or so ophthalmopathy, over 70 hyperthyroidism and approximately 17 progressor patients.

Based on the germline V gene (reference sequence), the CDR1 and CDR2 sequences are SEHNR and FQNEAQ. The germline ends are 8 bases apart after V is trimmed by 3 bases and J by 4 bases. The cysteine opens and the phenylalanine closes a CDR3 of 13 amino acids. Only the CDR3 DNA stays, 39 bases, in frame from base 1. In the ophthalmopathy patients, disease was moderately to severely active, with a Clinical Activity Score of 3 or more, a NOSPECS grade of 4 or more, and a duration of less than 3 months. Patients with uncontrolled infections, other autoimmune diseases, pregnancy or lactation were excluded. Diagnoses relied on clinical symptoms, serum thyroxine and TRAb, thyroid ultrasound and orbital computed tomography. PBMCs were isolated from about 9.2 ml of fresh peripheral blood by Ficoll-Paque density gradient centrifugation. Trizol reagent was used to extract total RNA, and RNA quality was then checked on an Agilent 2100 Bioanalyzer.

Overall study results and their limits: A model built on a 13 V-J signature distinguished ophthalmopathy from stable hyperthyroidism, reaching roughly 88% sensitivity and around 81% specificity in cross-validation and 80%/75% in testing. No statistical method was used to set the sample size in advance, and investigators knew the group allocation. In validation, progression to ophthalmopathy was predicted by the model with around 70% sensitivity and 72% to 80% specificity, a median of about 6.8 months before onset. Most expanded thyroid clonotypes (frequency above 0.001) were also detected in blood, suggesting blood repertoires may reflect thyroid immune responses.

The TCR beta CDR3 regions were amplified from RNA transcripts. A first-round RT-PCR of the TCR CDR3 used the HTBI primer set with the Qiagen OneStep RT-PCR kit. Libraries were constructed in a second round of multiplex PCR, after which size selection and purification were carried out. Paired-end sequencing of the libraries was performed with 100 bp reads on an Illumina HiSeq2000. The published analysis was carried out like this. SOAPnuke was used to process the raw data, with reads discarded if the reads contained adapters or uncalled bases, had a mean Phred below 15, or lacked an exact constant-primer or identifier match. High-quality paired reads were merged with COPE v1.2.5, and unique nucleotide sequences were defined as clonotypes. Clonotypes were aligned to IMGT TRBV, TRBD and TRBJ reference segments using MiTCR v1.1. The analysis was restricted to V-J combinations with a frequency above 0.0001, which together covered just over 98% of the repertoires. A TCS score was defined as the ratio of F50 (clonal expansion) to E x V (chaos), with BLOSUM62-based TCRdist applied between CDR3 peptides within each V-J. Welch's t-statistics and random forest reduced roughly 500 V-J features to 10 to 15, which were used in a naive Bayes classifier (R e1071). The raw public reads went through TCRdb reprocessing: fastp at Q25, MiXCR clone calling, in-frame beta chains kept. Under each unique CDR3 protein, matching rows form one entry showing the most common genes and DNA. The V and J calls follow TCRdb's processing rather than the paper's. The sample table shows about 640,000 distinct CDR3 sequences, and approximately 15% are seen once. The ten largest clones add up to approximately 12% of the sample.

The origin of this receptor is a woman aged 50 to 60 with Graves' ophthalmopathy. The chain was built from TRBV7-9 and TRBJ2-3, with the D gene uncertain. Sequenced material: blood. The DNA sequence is TGTGCCAGCAGCTTGGGTTTTTCAGATACGCAGTATTTT. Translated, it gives CASSLGFSDTQYF. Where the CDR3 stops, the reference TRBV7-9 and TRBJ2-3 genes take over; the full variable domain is DTGVSQNPRHKITKRGQNVTFRCDPISEHNRLYWYRQTLGQGPEFLTYFQNEAQLEKSRLLSDRFSAERPKGSFSTLEIQRTEQGDSAMYLCASSLGFSDTQYFGPGTRLTVL.